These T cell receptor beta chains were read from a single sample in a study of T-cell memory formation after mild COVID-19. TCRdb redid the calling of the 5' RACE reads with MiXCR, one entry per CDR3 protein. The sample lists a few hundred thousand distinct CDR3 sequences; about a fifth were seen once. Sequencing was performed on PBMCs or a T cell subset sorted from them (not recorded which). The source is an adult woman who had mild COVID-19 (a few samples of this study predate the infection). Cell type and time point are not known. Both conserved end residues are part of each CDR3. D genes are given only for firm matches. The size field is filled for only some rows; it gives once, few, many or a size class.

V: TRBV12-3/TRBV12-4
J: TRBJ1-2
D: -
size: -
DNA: TGTGCCAGCAGTCTTGACAGGCGGTATGGCTACACCTTC
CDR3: CASSLDRRYGYTF

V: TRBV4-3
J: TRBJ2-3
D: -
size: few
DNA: TGCGCCAGCAGCCATAGCAGGAAGGCGCTCACAGATACGCAGTATTTT
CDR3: CASSHSRKALTDTQYF

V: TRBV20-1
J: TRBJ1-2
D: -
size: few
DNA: TGCAGTGCCCCGCTCCCCCCCCATGGCTACACCTTC
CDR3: CSAPLPPHGYTF

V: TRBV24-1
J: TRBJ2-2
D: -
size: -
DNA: TGTGCCACCAGCGGGGACCAGAACACCGGGGAGCTGTTTTTT
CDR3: CATSGDQNTGELFF

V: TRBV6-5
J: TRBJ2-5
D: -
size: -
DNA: TGTGCCAGCGGGGGCTTTCACGGGAGTGATGAGACCCAGTACTTC
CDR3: CASGGFHGSDETQYF

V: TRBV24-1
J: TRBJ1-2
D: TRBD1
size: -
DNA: TGTGCCACCAGTGACCAGGGGGTTTTTGGCTACACCTTC
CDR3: CATSDQGVFGYTF

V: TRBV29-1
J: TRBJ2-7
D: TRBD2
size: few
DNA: TGCAGCGTTGAACTAGCGGGACCCATCTACGAGCAGTACTTC
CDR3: CSVELAGPIYEQYF

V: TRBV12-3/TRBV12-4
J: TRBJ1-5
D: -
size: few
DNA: TGTGCCAGCAGAAGGGAGGCTGGGGCCAATCAGCCCCAGCATTTT
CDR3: CASRREAGANQPQHF

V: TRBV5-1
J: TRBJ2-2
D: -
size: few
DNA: TGCGCCAGCATCTCCGGGACCCCCGGGGACACCGGGGAGCTGTTTTTT
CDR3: CASISGTPGDTGELFF

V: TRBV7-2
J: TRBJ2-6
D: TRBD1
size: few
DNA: TGTGCCAGCAGACGCGGGTCGGGACAGGTCAACGGGGCCAACGTCCTGACTTTC
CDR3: CASRRGSGQVNGANVLTF

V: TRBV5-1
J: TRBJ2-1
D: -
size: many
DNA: TGCGCCAGCAGCTCCGGGACCTACTCCTACAATGAGCAGTTCTTC
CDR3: CASSSGTYSYNEQFF

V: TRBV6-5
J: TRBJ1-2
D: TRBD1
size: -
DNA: TGTGCCAGCAGTTACCCCGGACAGGGGGAAGGTGGCTACACCTTC
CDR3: CASSYPGQGEGGYTF

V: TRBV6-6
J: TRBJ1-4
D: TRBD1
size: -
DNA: TGTGCCAGCAGTTTAAAGACAGGGAATGAAAAACTGTTTTTT
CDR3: CASSLKTGNEKLFF

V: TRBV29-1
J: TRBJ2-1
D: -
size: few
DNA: TGCAGCGTGATTGACAATGAGCAGTTCTTC
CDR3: CSVIDNEQFF

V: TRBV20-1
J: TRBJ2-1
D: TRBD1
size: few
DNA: TGCAGTGCTAAAGGCAAGACAGGGTTCCAGCTTGAGCAGTTCTTC
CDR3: CSAKGKTGFQLEQFF

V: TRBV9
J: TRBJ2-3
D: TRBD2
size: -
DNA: TGTGCCAGCAGCTCCGGGGGGTGGGCCACAGATACGCAGTATTTT
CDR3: CASSSGGWATDTQYF

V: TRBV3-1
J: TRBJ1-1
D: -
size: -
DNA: TGTGCCAGCAGCCTCGGGGTGGCAGTCAACACTGAAGCTTTCTTT
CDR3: CASSLGVAVNTEAFF

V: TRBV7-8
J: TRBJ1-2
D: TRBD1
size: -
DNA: TGTGCCAGCAGCCGACGGGACAGGGATAAACTGGGCTACACCTTC
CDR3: CASSRRDRDKLGYTF

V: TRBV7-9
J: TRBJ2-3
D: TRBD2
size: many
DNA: TGTGCCAGCAGCTCGACTAGCGCCCGCACAGATACGCAGTATTTT
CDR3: CASSSTSARTDTQYF

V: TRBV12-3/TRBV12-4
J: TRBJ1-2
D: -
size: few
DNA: TGTGCCAGCAGTCTATGGGGGACTGCGGCGGAGTATGGCTACACCTTC
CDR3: CASSLWGTAAEYGYTF

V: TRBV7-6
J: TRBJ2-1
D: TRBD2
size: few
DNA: TGTGCCAGCAGCTACGGACTAGCGGGGCCCCAGGGGCAGTTCTTC
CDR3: CASSYGLAGPQGQFF

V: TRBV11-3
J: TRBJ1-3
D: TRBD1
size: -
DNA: TGTGCCAGCAGCACCTGGGGACAGATCTCTGGAAACACCATATATTTT
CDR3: CASSTWGQISGNTIYF

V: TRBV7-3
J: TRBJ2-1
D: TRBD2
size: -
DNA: TGTGCCAGCAGCTCCTCTAGCGGGAGGGCCTCTGAGCAGTTCTTC
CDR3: CASSSSSGRASEQFF

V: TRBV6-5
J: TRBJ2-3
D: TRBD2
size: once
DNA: TGTGCCAGCAGTATGACTAGCGGGGGGCCCAGCACAGATACGCAGTATTTT
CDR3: CASSMTSGGPSTDTQYF

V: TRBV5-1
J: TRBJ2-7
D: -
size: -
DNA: TGCGCCAGCAAATTGGGTGGGGAGTCCTACGAGCAGTACTTC
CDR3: CASKLGGESYEQYF

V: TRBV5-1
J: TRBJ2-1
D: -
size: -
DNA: TGCGCCAGCAGCCCTCAACCCCTGACTACGAGCTCCTACAATGAGCAGTTCTTC
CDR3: CASSPQPLTTSSYNEQFF

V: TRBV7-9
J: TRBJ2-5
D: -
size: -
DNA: TGTGCCAGCAGTACTGTCCAAGCGGTAGTCGGGGAGACCCAGTACTTC
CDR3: CASSTVQAVVGETQYF

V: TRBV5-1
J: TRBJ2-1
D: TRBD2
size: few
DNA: TGCGCCAGCAGCCGACTAGCGGGGGAGACCTACAATGAGCAGTTCTTC
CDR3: CASSRLAGETYNEQFF

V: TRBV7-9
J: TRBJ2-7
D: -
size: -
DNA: TGTGCCAGCACCAATGACCGGGACTTCACCCGTACCTACGAGCAGTACTTC
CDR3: CASTNDRDFTRTYEQYF

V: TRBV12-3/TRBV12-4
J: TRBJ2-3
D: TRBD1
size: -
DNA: TGTGCCAGCAGTTCCGGGACAGGGAGGCCAGATACGCAGTATTTT
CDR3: CASSSGTGRPDTQYF

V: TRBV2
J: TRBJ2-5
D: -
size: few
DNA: TGTGCCAGCAGTGTACTGGAAGTAGTCCGTGGAGAGACCCAGTACTTC
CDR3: CASSVLEVVRGETQYF